A selection of T cell receptor beta chains follows, all from one sample in a study of T cell responses to AZD1222 COVID-19 vaccine. Clones were read by immunoSEQ multiplex PCR, and TCRdb kept only the in-frame ones, dropping some. The data contain roughly 120,000 clones, roughly 91% of them seen just once; the ten biggest clones take up more than 4.5%. The sequenced sample was peripheral blood, obtained 28 days after the second AZD1222 dose. These receptors were collected from an adult who received the AZD1222 COVID-19 vaccine. Each CDR3 is given with its conserved first and last residue. D genes are given only for firm matches. Clone size is shown for a subset of rows, as once, few, many or a class of expanded clone.

clone size: -
V gene: TRBV28
J gene: TRBJ1-5
D gene: -
CDR3 DNA: TGTGCCAGCAGGACAGGCGGGGAGAATCAGCCCCAGCATTTT
CDR3 protein: CASRTGGENQPQHF

clone size: -
V gene: TRBV6-2/TRBV6-3
J gene: TRBJ2-5
D gene: -
CDR3 DNA: TGTGCCAGCAGATACGGGGTCAGGGACTTTGGAGAGACCCAGTACTTC
CDR3 protein: CASRYGVRDFGETQYF

clone size: -
V gene: TRBV19
J gene: TRBJ2-5
D gene: TRBD1
CDR3 DNA: TGTGCCAGTGAGGATTCCGCCGGGACAGGGGTAAAAGAGACCCAGTACTTC
CDR3 protein: CASEDSAGTGVKETQYF

clone size: -
V gene: TRBV19
J gene: TRBJ1-1
D gene: -
CDR3 DNA: TGTGCCAGTAGTACCAAGGGACACCGTGGGACCACTGAAGCTTTCTTT
CDR3 protein: CASSTKGHRGTTEAFF

clone size: -
V gene: TRBV3-1/TRBV3-2
J gene: TRBJ2-1
D gene: TRBD1
CDR3 DNA: TGTGCCAGCAGCCAAGATGAGGGGACAGGGAAGGGCAATGAGCAGTTCTTC
CDR3 protein: CASSQDEGTGKGNEQFF

clone size: -
V gene: TRBV27
J gene: TRBJ1-4
D gene: -
CDR3 DNA: TGTGCCAGCAGTTCGAACTACCAAACCCGTGGTGAAAAACTGTTTTTT
CDR3 protein: CASSSNYQTRGEKLFF

clone size: -
V gene: TRBV5-1
J gene: TRBJ2-7
D gene: TRBD2
CDR3 DNA: TGCGCCAGCAGCTTCAGCGGGGCCTCCTACGAGCAGTACTTC
CDR3 protein: CASSFSGASYEQYF

clone size: -
V gene: TRBV19
J gene: TRBJ1-1
D gene: -
CDR3 DNA: TGTGCCAGTAGTATGGCGGGGGGGAACACTGAAGCTTTCTTT
CDR3 protein: CASSMAGGNTEAFF

clone size: -
V gene: TRBV12-3/TRBV12-4
J gene: TRBJ1-4
D gene: -
CDR3 DNA: TGTGCCACCGGACAGAGCCGAAATGAAAAACTGTTTTTT
CDR3 protein: CATGQSRNEKLFF

clone size: -
V gene: TRBV6-5
J gene: TRBJ1-2
D gene: -
CDR3 DNA: TGTGCCAGCAGTTACGAAGGACACCACAACTATGGCTACACCTTC
CDR3 protein: CASSYEGHHNYGYTF

clone size: -
V gene: TRBV3-1/TRBV3-2
J gene: TRBJ1-1
D gene: -
CDR3 DNA: TGTGCCAGCATCCCCCGGGACAAAAACACTGAAGCTTTCTTT
CDR3 protein: CASIPRDKNTEAFF

clone size: -
V gene: TRBV4-2
J gene: TRBJ1-1
D gene: -
CDR3 DNA: TGTGCCAGCAGCCCCAGTGTCGGCACTGAAGCTTTCTTT
CDR3 protein: CASSPSVGTEAFF

clone size: -
V gene: TRBV19
J gene: TRBJ1-4
D gene: TRBD1
CDR3 DNA: TGTGCCAGTAGACCGGGACAGCCTAATGAAAAACTGTTTTTT
CDR3 protein: CASRPGQPNEKLFF

clone size: -
V gene: TRBV7-9
J gene: TRBJ1-1
D gene: -
CDR3 DNA: TGTGCCAGCAGCGCCACGGAACAGCGGAACACTGAAGCTTTCTTT
CDR3 protein: CASSATEQRNTEAFF

clone size: -
V gene: TRBV3-1/TRBV3-2
J gene: TRBJ2-1
D gene: -
CDR3 DNA: TGTGCCAGCAGCCAAGGGACCGCGTACAATGAGCAGTTCTTC
CDR3 protein: CASSQGTAYNEQFF

clone size: -
V gene: TRBV6-5
J gene: TRBJ1-6
D gene: -
CDR3 DNA: TGTGCCAGCAGTTCCAGGGGTAATTCACCCCTCCACTTT
CDR3 protein: CASSSRGNSPLHF

clone size: few
V gene: TRBV5-5
J gene: TRBJ1-2
D gene: -
CDR3 DNA: TGTGCCAGCAGCGTTTATACAGGGATTCGGAACAAAGGCTACACCTTC
CDR3 protein: CASSVYTGIRNKGYTF

clone size: -
V gene: TRBV5-1
J gene: TRBJ1-2
D gene: -
CDR3 DNA: TGCGCCAGCAAAAGGTCGGCAGAATCATTCGGCTACACCTTC
CDR3 protein: CASKRSAESFGYTF

clone size: few
V gene: TRBV18
J gene: TRBJ2-1
D gene: TRBD2
CDR3 DNA: TGTGCCAGCTCACCACTGTCGGGAGGAAATGAGCAGTTCTTC
CDR3 protein: CASSPLSGGNEQFF

clone size: -
V gene: TRBV19
J gene: TRBJ2-1
D gene: TRBD2
CDR3 DNA: TGTGCCAGTAGGCTAGCGGGGGCCTCCTACAATGAGCAGTTCTTC
CDR3 protein: CASRLAGASYNEQFF

clone size: -
V gene: TRBV10-3
J gene: TRBJ1-1
D gene: -
CDR3 DNA: TGTGCCATCAGTGAGTCGGGGGTCCGGGACACTGAAGCTTTCTTT
CDR3 protein: CAISESGVRDTEAFF

clone size: -
V gene: TRBV7-2
J gene: TRBJ2-7
D gene: -
CDR3 DNA: TGTGCCAGCAGCCCTAACTACGAGCAGTACTTC
CDR3 protein: CASSPNYEQYF

clone size: -
V gene: TRBV7-2
J gene: TRBJ2-1
D gene: -
CDR3 DNA: TGTGCCAGCAGCTTAGGTCTGTGGTTCGATGAGCAGTTCTTC
CDR3 protein: CASSLGLWFDEQFF